A single sample is the source of the 32 T cell receptor beta chains below, sequenced in a study of graft-versus-host responses after intestinal transplantation. Produced via immunoSEQ multiplex PCR; TCRdb's table is partial and in-frame only. The sample has about 21,000 clones; roughly nine tenths are singletons. Sequencing used PBMCs, obtained roughly ten weeks after intestinal transplantation. The receptors stem from a human patient who received an intestinal transplant, so some T cells may come from the graft donor.

The V gene is TRBV5-1, the J gene TRBJ2-3; TRBD1 agrees at 8 bases. Per the germline V gene, CDR1 is SGHRS and CDR2 is YFSETQ. The V gene end was trimmed by 5 bases and the J gene end by 1 base; junction bases not matched to a gene: 9. This CDR3 is built from 16 residues. CDR3 sequence reads: CASSPDRGGGTDTQYF. CDR3 nucleotides: TGCGCCAGCAGTCCCGACAGGGGCGGTGGCACAGATACGCAGTATTTT.

The chain links TRBV12-5 to TRBJ2-2, with D hard to call. Trimming removed 2 bases from V and 0 bases from J, with 10 bases in between. The length of the CDR3 is 16 residues. Germline CDR1 LGHNT, CDR2 FRNRAP. The CDR3 region is CASGLLGRTNTGELFF. CDR3 DNA sequence: TGTGCTAGTGGTTTGCTAGGGCGTACGAACACCGGGGAGCTGTTTTTT.

This rearrangement joins TRBV19 to TRBJ1-2, with 8 positions matching TRBD1. Losses at the gene ends were 4 bases for V and 3 bases for J; bases not matched to a gene: 7. CDR3 length: 15 residues. Germline V gives CDR1 LNHDA, CDR2 SQIVND (reference sequence). The CDR3 nucleotides are TGTGCCAGTAGTACTCCGGGACAGGAGTACTATGGCTACACCTTC. As protein: CASSTPGQEYYGYTF.

This clone was observed once. The V gene is TRBV6-4, the J gene TRBJ2-3, with TRBD2 matching 11 bases. CDR1 is MRHNA, CDR2 SNTAGT, per germline. Losses at the gene ends were 6 bases for V and 1 base for J; bases not matched to a gene: 3. This CDR3 is built from 15 residues. Written as DNA, the CDR3 is TGTGCCAGCAGCCTAGCGGGGGGCGGCACAGATACGCAGTATTTT. Its protein product is CASSLAGGGTDTQYF.

V usage is TRBV27 and J usage is TRBJ2-6, with 9 bases aligning to TRBD1. The CDR3 length is 19 residues. The V and J ends lost 0 bases and 0 bases, in that order; junction bases with no gene match: 6. CDR1 and CDR2 (germline): MNHEY, SMNVEV (reference sequence). The CDR3 protein is CASSLSWDRAYSGANVLTF. Here the CDR3 DNA reads TGTGCCAGCAGTTTATCCTGGGACAGGGCCTACTCTGGGGCCAACGTCCTGACTTTC.

The chain links TRBV6-1 to TRBJ1-5, with 7 positions matching TRBD1. J lost 1 base, V lost 8 bases, and 8 bases had no gene match. From germline, CDR1 is MNHNS and CDR2 SASEGT. This CDR3 region has 15 residues. CDR3 sequence reads: CASDRQGLSNQPQHF. The CDR3 DNA is TGTGCCAGCGATAGACAGGGCCTGAGCAATCAGCCCCAGCATTTT.

The chain couples TRBV7-2 to TRBJ2-1; 9 bases agree with TRBD2. The CDR3 covers 15 residues. CDR1 is SGHTA and CDR2 is FQGNSA in the germline V gene. V lost 4 bases and J lost 5; bases outside the gene matches: 6. Here the CDR3 DNA reads TGTGCCAGCAGCTCCCAGCGGGGGGCGGACAATGAGCAGTTCTTC. As protein: CASSSQRGADNEQFF.

The V call is TRBV6-4, the J call TRBJ2-3, with 10 nucleotides matching TRBD2. After removal of 3 bases from V and 2 bases from J, the junction contained 2 bases not matched to a gene. In germline, CDR1 is MRHNA, CDR2 SNTAGT. This CDR3 is built from 15 residues. The CDR3 is CASSETSGDTDTQYF. Written as DNA, the CDR3 is TGTGCCAGCAGTGAAACTAGCGGGGACACAGATACGCAGTATTTT.

V and J are TRBV6-5 and TRBJ1-1; 8 bases are a match to TRBD1. This CDR3 region has 14 residues. J gave up 4 bases and V 5 bases, and 6 bases lay outside the gene matches. Germline V lookup: CDR1 MNHEY, CDR2 SVGAGI. CDR3 sequence reads: CASSRGQGGTEAFF. CDR3 bases: TGTGCCAGCAGTCGCGGACAGGGTGGCACTGAAGCTTTCTTT.

Here the CDR3 reads CSVRQESNYGYTF. DNA of the CDR3: TGCAGCGTACGACAGGAATCTAACTATGGCTACACCTTC. The chain uses TRBV29-1 and TRBJ1-2; possible D gene TRBD1, 6 bases. Germline loops: CDR1 SQVTM, CDR2 ANQGSEA. Trimming stripped 6 bases from V and 0 bases from J, with 11 bases between. The CDR3 contains 13 residues.

For the CDR3, the DNA is TGTGCCACCAGCAGAGAAGGCTACGAGCAGTACTTC. Encoded protein: CATSREGYEQYF. The chain employs TRBV15 and TRBJ2-7; D not certain. Germline-derived CDR1 and CDR2 are LNHNV and YYDKDF (reference sequence). The CDR3 spans 12 residues. Trimming left V 0 bases short and J 3 bases short, with 3 bases between.

This chain links TRBV6-9 with TRBJ2-7, with D perhaps given as TRBD1 or TRBD2 (5 bases each). V lost 5 bases and J 3 bases, leaving 11 bases between the germline ends. The CDR3 totals 13 residues. Germline CDR1 reads MNHGY; CDR2 reads SVAAGI. The CDR3 region has the DNA TGTGCCAGCAGTCATCAGGGAGACTACGAGCAGTACTTC. Its translation is CASSHQGDYEQYF.

V and J are TRBV7-2 and TRBJ1-2; D is possibly TRBD1 (6 bases). The germline CDR1 and CDR2 sequences are SGHTA and FQGNSA. V was pared by 5 bases and J by 4 bases, with 11 bases between. This CDR3 spans 13 amino acids. In nucleotides, the CDR3 is TGTGCCAGCAGCCGGGACACATCCTATGGCTACACCTTC. Protein sequence: CASSRDTSYGYTF.

This sequence joins TRBV13 and TRBJ1-3, with D maybe TRBD1 (5 bases). CDR1 is PRHDT, CDR2 FYEKMQ, per germline (reference sequence). This CDR3 spans 16 amino acids. The V and J ends lost 4 bases and 1 base respectively, with 14 bases between them. The CDR3 coding sequence is TGTGCCAGCAGCTCCGACCCAGGGTCTTCTGGAAACACCATATATTTT. It yields the protein CASSSDPGSSGNTIYF.

This clone was seen once. The rearrangement joins TRBV7-9 to TRBJ1-2, with D uncertain. CDR1 and CDR2 (germline): SEHNR, FQNEAQ (reference sequence). The CDR3 covers 16 residues. Deletions cut 1 base from V and 4 bases from J, with 16 bases between. CDR3 coding DNA: TGTGCCAGCAGCTTAGATTGGAGGTTGGCTATCTATGGCTACACCTTC. The encoded protein is CASSLDWRLAIYGYTF.

The chain uses TRBV11-2 and TRBJ2-3, with 10 bases that match TRBD2. This CDR3 comprises 17 residues. Germline V CDR1 and CDR2: SGHAT, FQNNGV. J lost 2 bases, V lost 5 bases, and 10 bases had no gene match. The DNA for the CDR3 is TGTGCCAGCAGCCCGAGGCTAGCGGGGGAGGACACAGATACGCAGTATTTT. Translated, it gives CASSPRLAGEDTDTQYF.

The chain couples TRBV19 to TRBJ2-3, with 13 nucleotides matching TRBD2. J gave up 2 bases and V 3 bases, and 2 bases lay outside the gene matches. Germline CDR1 reads LNHDA; CDR2 reads SQIVND (reference sequence). The length of the CDR3 is 16 residues. CDR3 sequence reads: CASSIGTSGVTDTQYF. CDR3 bases: TGTGCCAGTAGTATCGGGACTAGCGGGGTCACAGATACGCAGTATTTT. The full variable domain, rest sourced from reference TRBV19 and TRBJ2-3, is DGGITQSPKYLFRKEGQNVTLSCEQNLNHDAMYWYRQDPGQGLRLIYYSQIVNDFQKGDIAEGYSVSREKKESFPLTVTSAQKNPTAFYLCASSIGTSGVTDTQYFGPGTRLTVL.

The chain recombines TRBV6-5 with TRBJ1-2, with D maybe TRBD1 (6 bases). Trimming pared 2 bases from V and 4 bases from J, leaving 11 bases between. Germline CDR1 and CDR2: MNHEY and SVGAGI. CDR3 length: 14 amino acids. CDR3 in amino acids: CASSYGGASYGYTF. As DNA, the CDR3 is TGTGCCAGCAGTTACGGGGGGGCAAGCTATGGCTACACCTTC.

The rearrangement links TRBV7-2 to TRBJ2-1; the D is unclear. CDR3 length equals 14 residues. V was cut by 3 bases and J by 5 bases, with 11 bases left in between. CDR1 and CDR2 (germline): SGHTA, FQGNSA. As DNA, the CDR3 is TGTGCCAGCAGCTTTTGGGCCTCGAACAATGAGCAGTTCTTC. Its translation is CASSFWASNNEQFF. Combining the CDR3 with reference TRBV7-2 and TRBJ2-1 gives the whole variable domain GAGVSQSPSNKVTEKGKDVELRCDPISGHTALYWYRQSLGQGLEFLIYFQGNSAPDKSGLPSDRFSAERTGGSVSTLTIQRTQQEDSAVYLCASSFWASNNEQFFGPGTRLTVL.

The CDR3 nucleotides read TGCGCCAGCAGCATTCAGGGACAGGGAATTCGGGATGAGCAGTTCTTC. It is translated as CASSIQGQGIRDEQFF. The rearrangement links TRBV4-1 to TRBJ2-1; 9 bases line up with TRBD1. V dropped 5 bases and J dropped 8; count of bases not matched to a gene: 13. The CDR3 totals 16 residues. Germline V CDR1 and CDR2: MGHRA, YSYEKL.

V is TRBV11-2 and J is TRBJ1-6, with TRBD1 matching over 8 bases. With 5 bases clipped from V and 7 bases from J, the junction kept 1 base outside the gene matches. CDR1 and CDR2 (germline): SGHAT, FQNNGV. The CDR3 runs 13 residues. The CDR3 sequence is CASSQGANSPLHF. CDR3 bases: TGTGCCAGCAGCCAGGGGGCAAATTCACCCCTCCACTTT. Looking up the rest from reference TRBV11-2 and TRBJ1-6 gives the full variable domain: EAGVAQSPRYKIIEKRQSVAFWCNPISGHATLYWYQQILGQGPKLLIQFQNNGVVDDSQLPKDRFSAERLKGVDSTLKIQPAKLEDSAVYLCASSQGANSPLHFGNGTRLTVT.

The gene calls are TRBV10-2 and TRBJ2-3, with D hard to call. The germline V gene has CDR1 WSHSY and CDR2 SAAADI. V lost 4 bases and J lost 0, with 17 bases in between. The CDR3 runs to 17 residues. The CDR3 sequence is CASSAPIPSTSTDTQYF. The CDR3 region has the DNA TGCGCCAGCAGTGCCCCAATTCCTAGTACTAGCACAGATACGCAGTATTTT.

The chain carries TRBV7-9 and TRBJ2-7; 12 positions match TRBD1. The trim removed 5 bases at V and 3 bases at J, leaving 5 bases unmatched. Germline CDR1 reads SEHNR; CDR2 reads FQNEAQ (reference sequence). The CDR3 runs to 15 residues. CDR3: CASSPGTGGVYEQYF. The CDR3 DNA is TGTGCCAGCAGCCCCGGGACAGGGGGCGTCTACGAGCAGTACTTC.

This clone was recorded only once. The J gene is TRBJ2-7, the V gene TRBV7-9, with D perhaps TRBD2 (6 bases). CDR3 length: 15 amino acids. Trimming removed 8 bases from V and 2 bases from J, with 19 bases in between. CDR1 SEHNR and CDR2 FQNEAQ come from the germline V gene (reference sequence). CDR3 sequence (DNA): TGTGCCAGCTCCCCCTCAGAGCGGGCTACCTACGAGCAGTACTTC. Protein: CASSPSERATYEQYF.

The rearrangement joins TRBV2 to TRBJ2-7; D uncertain. Trimming pared 6 bases from V and 3 bases from J, leaving 3 bases between. Germline loops: CDR1 SNHLY, CDR2 FYNNEI. The CDR3 covers 10 residues. CDR3 sequence (DNA): TGTGCCAGCAGCAACTACGAGCAGTACTTC. Protein product: CASSNYEQYF.

The chain has TRBV29-1 and TRBJ2-3, with D tentatively TRBD1 or TRBD2 (5 bases each). CDR1 SQVTM and CDR2 ANQGSEA come from the germline V gene. This CDR3 has 14 residues. The germline V and J ends were trimmed by 7 bases and 0 bases, with 14 bases remaining between them. The CDR3 DNA is TGCAGCGCCCTGCTGGGGGACAGCACAGATACGCAGTATTTT. It codes for CSALLGDSTDTQYF.

The chain links TRBV11-2 to TRBJ1-1; D not certain. Germline assignment: CDR1 SGHAT and CDR2 FQNNGV. This CDR3 spans 13 amino acids. V lost 5 bases, J lost 9 bases, and 16 bases lay in between. The CDR3 here is CASSLGRERKAFF. The DNA for the CDR3 is TGTGCCAGCAGCCTCGGGAGGGAACGGAAAGCTTTCTTT.

The V gene is TRBV6-5, the J gene TRBJ1-2; a weak D match, TRBD1 (6 bases). The V gene's germline CDR1 is MNHEY and CDR2 SVGAGI. There are 12 residues in the CDR3. V was trimmed by 4 bases and J by 7 bases, leaving 10 bases between them. The CDR3 is CASSSPGAGYTF. The CDR3 bases are TGTGCCAGCAGTTCGCCGGGGGCTGGCTACACCTTC.

This clone appeared a single time. The CDR3 bases are TGTGCCAGCAGAAGGGCGGACCGGGGAGGCCCCTACGAGCAGTACTTC. Translation: CASRRADRGGPYEQYF. This chain joins TRBV5-8 and TRBJ2-7, with D tentatively TRBD2 (6 bases). Trimming shortened V by 5 bases and J by 2 bases, and 20 bases separated the two germline ends. This CDR3 is 16 amino acids long. Germline CDR1 reads SGHTS; CDR2 reads YDEGEE.

The chain combines TRBV28 with TRBJ1-6; D not certain. This CDR3 spans 15 amino acids. Trimming shortened V by 3 bases and J by 7 bases, and 13 bases separated the two germline ends. The germline gives CDR1 MDHEN, CDR2 SYDVKM. The CDR3 DNA reads TGTGCCAGCAGTTTCGATCGTGTCGCGAATTCACCCCTCCACTTT. It yields the protein CASSFDRVANSPLHF.

This clone was detected once. The chain has TRBV30 and TRBJ2-1; D not resolved. The CDR3 contains 12 residues. V gave up 4 bases and J gave up 9 bases, with 13 bases separating them. From germline, CDR1 is GTSNPN and CDR2 SVGIG (reference sequence). CDR3 DNA sequence: TGTGCCTGGAACTACGGGCAGGCTGAGCAGTTCTTC. This translates into CAWNYGQAEQFF.

The V gene is TRBV10-3, the J gene TRBJ1-4; D is uncertain. Germline CDR1 is ENHRY and CDR2 is SYGVKD. The CDR3 is 17 amino acids. V shed 4 bases and J shed 7 bases, with 22 bases lying between them. CDR3 protein: CAISATVILGRGEKLFF. As DNA, the CDR3 is TGTGCCATCAGTGCCACCGTTATCCTAGGCCGAGGTGAAAAACTGTTTTTT.